A single sample gave rise to the 28 T cell receptor beta chains below, sequenced in a study of shared clonotypes between healthy human individuals. Sequenced by immunoSEQ multiplex PCR; TCRdb stores in-frame clones only, minus some. The sample lists some 2,000,000 clones, approximately 95% occurring once. Sequenced material: naive CD4+ T cells sorted from blood. Subset specified: CD45RA+ positively selected. The source is a man younger than 30 in good health.

This clone was detected only once. The chain combines TRBV6-1 with TRBJ2-5; 8 bases line up with TRBD2. Germline V gene sequence: CDR1 MNHNS, CDR2 SASEGT. CDR3 size: 13 residues. The trim removed 1 base at V and 9 bases at J, leaving 4 bases unmatched. CDR3 protein: CASSEEFGRAQYF. The CDR3 nucleotides are TGTGCCAGCAGTGAAGAATTCGGGAGGGCCCAGTACTTC.

This chain joins TRBV6-5 and TRBJ1-3; no firm D call. The length of the CDR3 is 13 residues. The germline V gene encodes CDR1 MNHEY and CDR2 SVGAGI. The V gene lost 7 bases and the J gene lost 0 bases, with 7 bases spanning the gap. CDR3 bases: TGTGCCAGCACCCTGTCCTCTGGAAACACCATATATTTT. It encodes CASTLSSGNTIYF.

The V and J genes are TRBV4-1 and TRBJ2-2; 9 bases match TRBD1. Trimming removed 2 bases from V and 6 bases from J; junction bases left unmatched: 13. The length of the CDR3 is 18 residues. The germline V gene has CDR1 MGHRA and CDR2 YSYEKL. CDR3 nucleotide sequence: TGCGCCAGCAGCCAACTAGATTCGGGACAGGGTTTTGCCGGGGAGCTGTTTTTT. This encodes CASSQLDSGQGFAGELFF.

On this clone itself: The sample carries other DNA sequences with the same CDR3. This chain links TRBV18 with TRBJ1-6; TRBD1 is a possible D gene (5 bases). Per the germline V gene, CDR1 is KGHSH and CDR2 is LQKENI. CDR3 size: 15 residues. V was cut by 2 bases and J by 2 bases, with 7 bases left in between. This CDR3 reads CASSPGGAYNSPLHF. CDR3 DNA sequence: TGTGCCAGCTCACCAGGGGGGGCCTATAATTCACCCCTCCACTTT.

V usage is TRBV10-3 and J usage is TRBJ2-7; 7 bases match TRBD2. CDR1 and CDR2 from the germline V gene are ENHRY and SYGVKD. The CDR3 loop spans 15 amino acids. V was clipped by 4 bases and J by 7 bases; unmatched bases: 13. This chain's CDR3 is CAISGWLAGEDEQYF. CDR3 DNA: TGTGCCATCAGTGGGTGGCTCGCGGGAGAGGATGAGCAGTACTTC.

The rearrangement joins TRBV7-9 to TRBJ1-1; D is unresolved. V lost 2 bases to trimming and J lost 4 bases, with 11 bases between them. CDR3 length: 14 residues. Germline V gene data show CDR1 as SEHNR and CDR2 as FQNEAQ (reference sequence). CDR3: CASSLRERGTEAFF. The CDR3 DNA follows: TGTGCCAGCAGCTTAAGAGAGAGAGGCACTGAAGCTTTCTTT.

The chain employs TRBV5-1 and TRBJ2-7, with D perhaps assigned TRBD1 or TRBD2 (5 bases each). V was cut by 4 bases and J by 2 bases, with 16 bases left in between. CDR3 length: 15 amino acids. The V gene's germline CDR1 is SGHRS and CDR2 YFSETQ. CDR3 sequence (DNA): TGCGCCAGCAGCCCCGAAGAGGGGCTCACCTACGAGCAGTACTTC. Its translation: CASSPEEGLTYEQYF. Together with reference TRBV5-1 and TRBJ2-7, the CDR3 gives the full variable domain: KAGVTQTPRYLIKTRGQQVTLSCSPISGHRSVSWYQQTPGQGLQFLFEYFSETQRNKGNFPGRFSGRQFSNSRSEMNVSTLELGDSALYLCASSPEEGLTYEQYFGPGTRLTVT.

The J gene is TRBJ1-1, the V gene TRBV29-1, with D tentatively TRBD1 (5 bases). The V gene lost 4 bases and the J gene lost 5 bases, with 14 bases spanning the gap. The CDR3 has 13 residues. Per the germline V gene, CDR1 is SQVTM and CDR2 is ANQGSEA. CDR3 nucleotides: TGCAGCGTTGCCGAGGGGAGGGTGACTGAAGCTTTCTTT. It specifies CSVAEGRVTEAFF.

The chain uses TRBV5-1 and TRBJ2-5; TRBD2 is a possible D gene (6 bases). Trimming took 5 bases from V and 6 from J, leaving 11 bases between them. Looked up from germline, CDR1 is SGHRS and CDR2 is YFSETQ. The CDR3 covers 12 residues. The CDR3 protein is CASSRDSQTQYF. In DNA form, the CDR3 reads TGCGCCAGCAGTCGGGACTCCCAGACCCAGTACTTC.

The chain couples TRBV5-1 to TRBJ2-7; 9 positions match TRBD2. The CDR3 covers 14 residues. CDR1 and CDR2 (germline): SGHRS, YFSETQ. Trimming removed 5 bases from V and 3 bases from J; junction bases left unmatched: 6. CDR3 amino acids: CASSGASGIYEQYF. In nucleotides, the CDR3 is TGCGCCAGCAGTGGGGCTAGCGGGATCTACGAGCAGTACTTC.

V and J are TRBV18 and TRBJ1-2, with D unresolved. Germline V gene data show CDR1 as KGHSH and CDR2 as LQKENI. V gave up 6 bases and J gave up 3 bases, with 17 bases separating them. The CDR3 loop spans 15 amino acids. The CDR3 bases are TGTGCCAGCTCCCCTTCAGGAGTCCAATACTATGGCTACACCTTC. Protein sequence: CASSPSGVQYYGYTF.

The table lists this clone with a few counts. The V and J genes are TRBV11-1 and TRBJ1-5; D is perhaps TRBD1 (5 bases). V lost 7 bases to trimming and J lost 4 bases, with 11 bases between them. This CDR3 is built from 13 residues. Germline V gene lookup returns CDR1 SGHAT and CDR2 FQDESV (reference sequence). CDR3 sequence reads: CASIPGTNQPQHF. The DNA for the CDR3 is TGTGCCAGCATCCCGGGGACTAATCAGCCCCAGCATTTT.

The gene calls are TRBV6-6 and TRBJ1-2; D not resolved. V gave up 4 bases and J gave up 4 bases, with 10 bases separating them. Germline V gives CDR1 MNHNY, CDR2 SVGAGI (reference sequence). The CDR3 runs to 13 residues. The CDR3 DNA reads as TGTGCCAGCAGTTTTGAGGGCCTCTATGGCTACACCTTC. It translates to CASSFEGLYGYTF.

The J gene is TRBJ1-1, the V gene TRBV5-4; 12 nucleotides match TRBD1. The V gene end was trimmed by 4 bases and the J gene end by 4 bases; junction bases not matched to a gene: 5. CDR3 size: 15 residues. CDR1 and CDR2 (germline): SGHNT, YYREEE (reference sequence). The CDR3 sequence: CASSNPGQGATEAFF. In DNA, the CDR3 is TGTGCCAGCAGCAACCCGGGACAGGGGGCCACTGAAGCTTTCTTT.

The V gene is TRBV9, the J gene TRBJ1-5; D possibly corresponds to TRBD1 (6 bases). Trimming shortened V by 3 bases and J by 5 bases, and 12 bases separated the two germline ends. CDR1 is SGDLS and CDR2 is YYNGEE in the germline V gene. The CDR3 has 14 residues. The CDR3 bases are TGTGCCAGCAGCGGACACAGGGTCGATCAGCCCCAGCATTTT. As protein: CASSGHRVDQPQHF.

J is TRBJ2-7 and V is TRBV27; D not certain. From germline, CDR1 is MNHEY and CDR2 SMNVEV (reference sequence). Trimming removed 5 bases at V and 3 bases at J, with 5 bases between. The CDR3 covers 11 residues. CDR3 sequence: CASSPLYEQYF. In nucleotides, the CDR3 is TGTGCCAGCAGTCCCCTCTACGAGCAGTACTTC.

Concerning this clone: The sample holds other DNA sequences that translate to the same CDR3. The chain uses TRBV19 and TRBJ1-3, with D unclear. The germline gives CDR1 LNHDA, CDR2 SQIVND (reference sequence). V was clipped by 9 bases and J by 0 bases, with 9 bases between them. CDR3 length: 13 residues. CDR3 protein: CASRQSSGNTIYF. The DNA for the CDR3 is TGTGCCAGCCGGCAGAGCTCTGGAAACACCATATATTTT.

This sequence joins TRBV5-6 and TRBJ1-4; 9 bases align to TRBD1. This CDR3 has 16 residues. The trim removed 4 bases at V and 2 bases at J, leaving 6 bases unmatched. Germline CDR1 and CDR2: SGHDT and YYEEEE. The CDR3 sequence is CASSHTGGGTNEKLFF. The CDR3 nucleotides are TGTGCCAGCAGCCATACAGGGGGCGGGACTAATGAAAAACTGTTTTTT.

The chain joins TRBV5-1 to TRBJ2-3, with TRBD1 identical over 9 bases. This CDR3 region has 15 residues. After removal of 2 bases from V and 4 bases from J, the junction contained 5 bases not matched to a gene. Germline CDR1 is SGHRS and CDR2 is YFSETQ. The CDR3 protein is CASSFRDRESDTQYF. For the CDR3, the DNA is TGCGCCAGCAGCTTCCGGGACAGGGAGTCAGATACGCAGTATTTT.

The V call is TRBV30, the J call TRBJ2-5; 10 nucleotides align to TRBD1. Germline V gene lookup returns CDR1 GTSNPN and CDR2 SVGIG (reference sequence). Unmatched junction bases numbered 4, after V lost 0 bases and J lost 6 bases. The CDR3 has 14 residues. The CDR3 sequence is CAWSVGTGAKTQYF. The CDR3 bases are TGTGCCTGGAGTGTCGGGACAGGGGCGAAGACCCAGTACTTC.

This clone appeared a single time. For the CDR3, the DNA is TGCGCCAGCAGCCGGGTAGGGGCCGGAGATACGCAGTATTTT. Its protein product is CASSRVGAGDTQYF. The gene calls are TRBV4-1 and TRBJ2-3; D is possibly TRBD1 (5 bases). Trimming took 4 bases from V and 5 from J, leaving 13 bases between them. The germline gives CDR1 MGHRA, CDR2 YSYEKL. This CDR3 comprises 14 residues.

This chain joins TRBV6-5 and TRBJ1-1; weak D call: TRBD1 (6 bases). The germline V gene has CDR1 MNHEY and CDR2 SVGAGI. CDR3 length: 15 residues. V dropped 4 bases and J dropped 5 bases, with 17 bases sitting between them. The CDR3 nucleotides are TGTGCCAGCAGTTCGGACAGAGGAGTTGTAACTGAAGCTTTCTTT. This encodes CASSSDRGVVTEAFF.

Points on this clone: Other DNA sequences within the sample encode an identical CDR3. V usage is TRBV18 and J usage is TRBJ1-1; D is undetermined. V was shortened by 1 base and J by 2 bases, with 8 bases between the two germline ends. The CDR3 spans 14 residues. In germline, CDR1 is KGHSH, CDR2 LQKENI. CDR3 amino acids: CASSPLEKNTEAFF. The CDR3 region has the DNA TGTGCCAGCTCACCACTGGAGAAAAACACTGAAGCTTTCTTT.

V usage is TRBV5-4 and J usage is TRBJ2-5; the D gene is possibly TRBD2 (6 bases). The CDR3 has 14 residues. Germline V gene lookup returns CDR1 SGHNT and CDR2 YYREEE (reference sequence). V shed 1 base and J shed 1 base, with 8 bases lying between them. CDR3 loop: CASSLPSVQETQYF. The CDR3 DNA is TGTGCCAGCAGCTTGCCTAGCGTCCAAGAGACCCAGTACTTC. The whole variable domain, remainder taken from reference TRBV5-4 and TRBJ2-5, is ETGVTQSPTHLIKTRGQQVTLRCSSQSGHNTVSWYQQALGQGPQFIFQYYREEENGRGNFPPRFSGLQFPNYSSELNVNALELDDSALYLCASSLPSVQETQYFGPGTRLLVL.

CDR3 DNA sequence: TGTGCCTGGAGTGTGGTTCCTCCCGAGCAGTACTTC. Translating gives CAWSVVPPEQYF. The V call is TRBV30, the J call TRBJ2-7; no firm D call. V lost 0 bases to trimming and J lost 6 bases, with 9 bases between them. The CDR3 runs 12 residues. Germline V gene data show CDR1 as GTSNPN and CDR2 as SVGIG (reference sequence).

This chain links TRBV21-1 with TRBJ2-7; the table's D call of TRBD1 was not tested on the DNA. TRBV21-1 is a pseudogene locus. This CDR3 region has 8 residues. In DNA, the CDR3 is TGTGCCAGCCAGGAGCAGTACTTC. As protein: CASQEQYF.

This clone appeared once. The chain carries TRBV7-2 and TRBJ1-6, with 7 bases fitting TRBD1. CDR3 length: 15 amino acids. CDR1 SGHTA and CDR2 FQGNSA come from the germline V gene. Losses at the gene ends were 5 bases for V and 6 bases for J; bases not matched to a gene: 7. The CDR3 nucleotides read TGTGCCAGCAGCAAAGTTGGACAGGTTAATTCACCCCTCCACTTT. Translating gives CASSKVGQVNSPLHF.

Remarks on this clone: This sample includes further DNA sequences coding for the same CDR3. The V and J genes are TRBV5-1 and TRBJ2-3, with D perhaps TRBD2 (6 bases). Trimming removed 2 bases from V and 3 bases from J, with 10 bases in between. CDR3 length: 14 amino acids. Germline V gene lookup returns CDR1 SGHRS and CDR2 YFSETQ. CDR3 loop: CASSFPSGTDTQYF. The DNA of the CDR3 is TGCGCCAGCAGCTTTCCGAGCGGGACAGATACGCAGTATTTT.